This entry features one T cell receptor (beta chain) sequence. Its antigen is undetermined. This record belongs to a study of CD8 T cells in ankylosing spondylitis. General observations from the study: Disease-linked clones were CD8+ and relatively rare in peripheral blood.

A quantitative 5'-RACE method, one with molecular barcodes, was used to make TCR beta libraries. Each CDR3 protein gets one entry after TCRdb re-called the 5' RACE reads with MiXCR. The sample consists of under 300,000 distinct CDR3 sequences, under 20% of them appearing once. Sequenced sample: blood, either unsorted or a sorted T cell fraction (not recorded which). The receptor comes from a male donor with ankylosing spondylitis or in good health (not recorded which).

The CDR3 DNA sequence: TGTGCCAGCAGCCAAGATGGGTGGCAGCCCTATGGCTACACCTTC. Translated: CASSQDGWQPYGYTF. The rearrangement joins TRBV4-2 to TRBJ1-2, with no clear D. Germline CDR1 and CDR2: LGHNA and YNFKEQ. The CDR3 length is 15 residues. Trimming left V 0 bases short and J 4 bases short, with 12 bases between.